What follows are 6 T cell receptor beta chains derived from one specimen sequenced in a study of identical twins. TCRdb called the 5' RACE reads again in MiXCR, with one record for every CDR3 protein. In the table there are around 490,000 distinct CDR3 sequences, more than 20% of which are singletons. This sample was also put to use in a study of yellow fever vaccine responses in identical twins.

Input material: CD4+ T cells sorted from blood. The receptors shown here come from a woman aged 18 to 35 in good health.

V and J are TRBV10-1 and TRBJ2-3; maybe TRBD2 (5 bases). CDR1 and CDR2 (germline): WNHNN, SYGVQD (reference sequence). The CDR3 is 15 amino acids. Trimming took 1 base from V and 1 from J, leaving 9 bases between them. The CDR3 spells CASSEWMGGTDTQYF. The CDR3 nucleotides are TGCGCCAGCAGTGAGTGGATGGGAGGCACAGATACGCAGTATTTT.

The rearrangement links TRBV5-6 to TRBJ2-3, with D perhaps TRBD2 (7 bases). Trimming cost V 6 bases and J 3 bases, with 20 bases left between them. The V gene's germline CDR1 is SGHDT and CDR2 YYEEEE. The CDR3 covers 16 residues. The CDR3 DNA reads as TGTGCCAGCACCCCAAGGGGGGGGGCGGCGACAGATACGCAGTATTTT. Its protein product is CASTPRGGAATDTQYF.

This clonotype was seen repeatedly, ten times or more. This sequence joins TRBV5-1 and TRBJ1-4; 7 bases match TRBD1. The CDR3 totals 15 residues. V shed 5 bases, J shed 8 bases, and the junction held 12 bases outside the gene matches. Germline V gene sequence: CDR1 SGHRS, CDR2 YFSETQ. For the CDR3, the DNA is TGCGCCAGCAGGACAGGGTCATGGTCATGGGAAAAACTGTTTTTT. Amino acids: CASRTGSWSWEKLFF.

The chain carries TRBV3-1 and TRBJ2-2, with D perhaps matching TRBD1 (6 bases). Trimming shortened V by 3 bases and J by 4 bases, and 12 bases separated the two germline ends. The CDR3 spans 15 residues. Germline V lookup: CDR1 LGHDT, CDR2 YNNKEL (reference sequence). Here the CDR3 reads CASSQVGTSTGELFF. The CDR3 bases are TGTGCCAGCAGCCAGGTCGGGACATCCACCGGGGAGCTGTTTTTT.

This clonotype was observed many times. This rearrangement joins TRBV7-2 to TRBJ2-3; the D gene is possibly TRBD1 (5 bases). The germline gives CDR1 SGHTA, CDR2 FQGNSA. V was pared by 6 bases and J by 0 bases, with 10 bases between. This CDR3 has 14 amino acids. The DNA of the CDR3 is TGTGCCAGCAGAACACGACAGAGCACAGATACGCAGTATTTT. Amino acids: CASRTRQSTDTQYF.

This sequence joins TRBV11-2 and TRBJ2-5; D may be TRBD1 (6 bases). CDR1 is SGHAT and CDR2 is FQNNGV in the germline V gene. This CDR3 has 15 amino acids. Trimming removed 6 bases at V and 4 bases at J, with 18 bases between. The CDR3 region has the DNA TGTGCCAGCAGTAGGGACAAAATGTGGATAGAGACCCAGTACTTC. It translates to CASSRDKMWIETQYF.